The source of this T cell receptor (beta chain) is a study of Ad26.COV2.S vaccination and SARS-CoV-2 variants. Indicated treatment: some 20 received Ad26.COV2.S at low or high dose, single or two shots; 5 received placebo; per-sample allocation not given. Sampling was done on day 63 after the first vaccine or placebo injection. As its vector, the vaccine had Ad26, which expressed Wuhan-strain SARS-CoV-2 spike. V lost 0 bases and J 2 bases, leaving 8 bases between the germline ends. From germline, CDR1 is GTSNPN and CDR2 SVGIG (reference sequence). The CDR3 totals 14 residues. Measured with immunoSEQ multiplex PCR; TCRdb has only the in-frame clones, and not every one. The sample consists of 430,000 or so clones, 80% to 95% of them appearing once.

The sequencing here drew on peripheral blood, taken in a trial of Ad26.COV2.S vaccine versus placebo. The receptor comes from a person between 18 and 60 years old who received the Ad26.COV2.S COVID-19 vaccine or a placebo. The chain employs TRBV30 and TRBJ1-3; D is unclear. The CDR3 protein is CAWSVSGTGNTIYF. The CDR3 DNA is TGTGCCTGGAGTGTTTCCGGCACTGGAAACACCATATATTTT.